This T cell receptor (beta chain) was obtained from a study of response to subunit inactivated influenza vaccine. MiXCR, run by TCRdb on the RT-PCR reads, gives a single entry per CDR3 protein. The sample lists about 540,000 distinct CDR3 sequences, around a quarter occurring once. This clonotype has more than one count but fewer than ten. The CDR3 has 18 amino acids. Germline trimming cut 5 bases from V and 0 bases from J; bases unmatched to any gene: 11. These data were also reused for a study on T cells expressing NK-cell markers. As that report states: Scientists made TCR beta cDNA using 5'RACE template switching with UMIs. TCR beta repertoires came from sorted CD3+CD56+NKG2C+, CD3+CD56+NKG2C- and CD3+CD56-NKG2C+ T cells.

This receptor was taken from a man aged 50-59 years who received an inactivated influenza vaccine. The chain combines TRBV12-3 or TRBV12-4 with TRBJ1-5; 9 nucleotides line up with TRBD1. This sample comprised CD4+ T cells sorted from PBMCs, obtained 11 to 12 days after vaccination. The CDR3 is CASSPPGQGLYSNQPQHF. The CDR3 region has the DNA TGTGCCAGCAGTCCCCCGGGACAGGGCCTATATAGCAATCAGCCCCAGCATTTT.